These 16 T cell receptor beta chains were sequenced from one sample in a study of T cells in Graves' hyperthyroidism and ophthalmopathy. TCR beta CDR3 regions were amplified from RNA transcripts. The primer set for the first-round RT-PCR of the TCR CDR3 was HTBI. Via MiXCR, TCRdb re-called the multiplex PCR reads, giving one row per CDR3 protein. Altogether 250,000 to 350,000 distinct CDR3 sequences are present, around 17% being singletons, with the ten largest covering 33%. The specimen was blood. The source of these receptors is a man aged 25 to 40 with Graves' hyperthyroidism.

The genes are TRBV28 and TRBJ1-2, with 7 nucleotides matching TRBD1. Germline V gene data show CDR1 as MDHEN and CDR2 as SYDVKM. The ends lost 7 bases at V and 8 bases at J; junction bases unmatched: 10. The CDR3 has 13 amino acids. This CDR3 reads CASNLSRGLGYTF. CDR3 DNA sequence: TGTGCCAGCAACCTATCGAGGGGGCTCGGCTACACCTTC.

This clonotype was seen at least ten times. The CDR3 sequence: CSVIVGGGGTQYF. CDR3 in DNA: TGCAGCGTTATCGTAGGAGGGGGGGGGACCCAGTACTTC. The rearrangement links TRBV29-1 to TRBJ2-5; D might be TRBD2 (7 bases). V dropped 5 bases and J dropped 7 bases, with 17 bases sitting between them. Germline-derived CDR1 and CDR2 are SQVTM and ANQGSEA. There are 13 residues in the CDR3.

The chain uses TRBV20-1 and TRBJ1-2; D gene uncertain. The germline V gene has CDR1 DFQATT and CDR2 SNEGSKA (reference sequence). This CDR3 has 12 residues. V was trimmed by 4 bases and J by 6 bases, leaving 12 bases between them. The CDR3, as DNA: TGCAGTGCTATTCTCCCATGGGATGGCTACACCTTC. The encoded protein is CSAILPWDGYTF.

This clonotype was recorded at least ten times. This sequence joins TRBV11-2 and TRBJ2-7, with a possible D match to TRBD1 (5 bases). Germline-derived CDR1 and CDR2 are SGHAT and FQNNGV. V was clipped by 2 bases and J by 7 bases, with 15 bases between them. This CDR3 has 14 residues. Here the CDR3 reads CASSLRPGLGEQYF. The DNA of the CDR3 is TGTGCCAGCAGCTTAAGGCCAGGGCTGGGGGAGCAGTACTTC.

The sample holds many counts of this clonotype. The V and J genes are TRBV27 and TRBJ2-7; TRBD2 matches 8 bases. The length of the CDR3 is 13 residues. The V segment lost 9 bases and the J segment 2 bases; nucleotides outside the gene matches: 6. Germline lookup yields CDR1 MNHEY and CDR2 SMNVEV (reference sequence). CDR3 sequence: CASSKAGAYEQYF. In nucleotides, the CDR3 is TGTGCCAGTTCCAAAGCGGGAGCCTACGAGCAGTACTTC.

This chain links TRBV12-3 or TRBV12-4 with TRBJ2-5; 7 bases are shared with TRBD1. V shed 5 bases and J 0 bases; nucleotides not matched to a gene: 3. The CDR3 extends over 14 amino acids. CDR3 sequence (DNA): TGTGCCAGCAGTATCGGACAGGACCAAGAGACCCAGTACTTC. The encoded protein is CASSIGQDQETQYF.

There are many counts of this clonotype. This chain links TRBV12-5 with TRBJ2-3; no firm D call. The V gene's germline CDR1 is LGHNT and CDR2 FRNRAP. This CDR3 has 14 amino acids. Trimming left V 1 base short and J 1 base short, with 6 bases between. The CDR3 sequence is CASGLAPGTDTQYF. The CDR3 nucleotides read TGTGCTAGTGGTTTGGCTCCAGGCACAGATACGCAGTATTTT.

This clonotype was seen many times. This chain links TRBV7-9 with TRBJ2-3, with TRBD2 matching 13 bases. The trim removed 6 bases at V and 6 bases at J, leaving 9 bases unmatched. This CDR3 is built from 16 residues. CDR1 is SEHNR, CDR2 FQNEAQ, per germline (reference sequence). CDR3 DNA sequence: TGTGCCAGCAGGGAAGGACTAGCGGGAGCGATGGATACGCAGTATTTT. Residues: CASREGLAGAMDTQYF.

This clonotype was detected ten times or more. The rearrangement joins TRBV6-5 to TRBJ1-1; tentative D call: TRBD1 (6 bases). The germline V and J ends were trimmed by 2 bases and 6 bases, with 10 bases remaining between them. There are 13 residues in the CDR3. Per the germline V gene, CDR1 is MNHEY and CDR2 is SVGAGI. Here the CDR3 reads CASSYKGVAEAFF. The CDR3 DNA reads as TGTGCCAGCAGTTACAAGGGGGTCGCTGAAGCTTTCTTT.

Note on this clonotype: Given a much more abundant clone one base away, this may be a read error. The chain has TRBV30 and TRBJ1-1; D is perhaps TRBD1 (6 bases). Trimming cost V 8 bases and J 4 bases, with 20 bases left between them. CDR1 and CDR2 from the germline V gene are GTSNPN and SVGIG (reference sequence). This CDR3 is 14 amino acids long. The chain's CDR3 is CARMPQGFSTEAFF. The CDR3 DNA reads TGTGCCCGGATGCCACAGGGATTTTCCACTGAAGCTTTCTTT.

The CDR3 nucleotides are TGCGCCAGCAGCCCTTCTAGCGGGAGCCCCTACAATGAGCAGTTCTTC. Translation: CASSPSSGSPYNEQFF. The rearrangement joins TRBV5-1 to TRBJ2-1; 10 bases are a match to TRBD2. V lost 4 bases to trimming and J lost 2 bases; unmatched junction nucleotides: 6. The germline V gene encodes CDR1 SGHRS and CDR2 YFSETQ. The CDR3 is 16 residues long.

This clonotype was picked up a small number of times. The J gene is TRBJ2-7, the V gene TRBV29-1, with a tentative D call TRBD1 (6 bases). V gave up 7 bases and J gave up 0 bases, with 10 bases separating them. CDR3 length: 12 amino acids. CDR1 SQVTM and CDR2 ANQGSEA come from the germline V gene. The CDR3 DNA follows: TGCAGCGCAAGGGGGAGCTCCTACGAGCAGTACTTC. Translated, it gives CSARGSSYEQYF.

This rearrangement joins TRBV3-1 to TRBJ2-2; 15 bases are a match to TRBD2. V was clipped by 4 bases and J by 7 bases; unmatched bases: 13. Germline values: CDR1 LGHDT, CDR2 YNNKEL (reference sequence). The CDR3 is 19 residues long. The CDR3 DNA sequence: TGTGCCAGCAGCCTTACTCCGGGACTAGCGGGAGGAAGGGGCGGGGAGCTGTTTTTT. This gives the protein CASSLTPGLAGGRGGELFF.

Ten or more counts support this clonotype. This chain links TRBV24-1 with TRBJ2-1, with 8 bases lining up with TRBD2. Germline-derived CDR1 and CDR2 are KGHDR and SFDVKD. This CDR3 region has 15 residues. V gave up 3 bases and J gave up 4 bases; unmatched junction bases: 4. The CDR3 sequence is CATSDLSGKYNEQFF. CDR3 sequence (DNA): TGTGCCACCAGTGATCTTAGCGGGAAGTACAATGAGCAGTTCTTC.

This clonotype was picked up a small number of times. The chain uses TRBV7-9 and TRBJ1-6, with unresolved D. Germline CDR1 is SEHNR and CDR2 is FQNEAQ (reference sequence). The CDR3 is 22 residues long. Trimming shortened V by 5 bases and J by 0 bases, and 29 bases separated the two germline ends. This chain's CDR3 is CASSRSLVFGLQNSSYNSPLHF. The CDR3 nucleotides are TGTGCCAGCAGCCGAAGCTTAGTATTTGGGTTACAGAATTCCTCCTATAATTCACCCCTCCACTTT.

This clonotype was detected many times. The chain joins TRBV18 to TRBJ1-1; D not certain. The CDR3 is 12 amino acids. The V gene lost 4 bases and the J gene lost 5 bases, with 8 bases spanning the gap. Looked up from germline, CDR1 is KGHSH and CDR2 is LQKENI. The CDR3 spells CASSLQRTEAFF. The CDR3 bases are TGTGCCAGCTCACTACAGCGGACTGAAGCTTTCTTT.